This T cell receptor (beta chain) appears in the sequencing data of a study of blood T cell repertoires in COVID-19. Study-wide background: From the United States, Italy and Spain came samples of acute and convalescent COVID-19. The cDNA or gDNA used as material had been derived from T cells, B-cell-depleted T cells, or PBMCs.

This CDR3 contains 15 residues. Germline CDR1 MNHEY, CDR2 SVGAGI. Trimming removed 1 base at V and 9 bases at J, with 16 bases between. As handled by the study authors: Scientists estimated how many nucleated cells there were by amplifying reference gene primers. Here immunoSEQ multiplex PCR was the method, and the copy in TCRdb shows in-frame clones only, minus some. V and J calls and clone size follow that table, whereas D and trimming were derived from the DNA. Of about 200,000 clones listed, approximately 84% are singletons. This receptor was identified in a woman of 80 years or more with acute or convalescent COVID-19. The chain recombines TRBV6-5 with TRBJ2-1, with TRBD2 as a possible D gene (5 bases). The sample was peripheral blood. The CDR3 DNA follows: TGTGCCAGCAGTTACTTTCCGGACTCATTACGTGAGCAGTTCTTC. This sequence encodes CASSYFPDSLREQFF.